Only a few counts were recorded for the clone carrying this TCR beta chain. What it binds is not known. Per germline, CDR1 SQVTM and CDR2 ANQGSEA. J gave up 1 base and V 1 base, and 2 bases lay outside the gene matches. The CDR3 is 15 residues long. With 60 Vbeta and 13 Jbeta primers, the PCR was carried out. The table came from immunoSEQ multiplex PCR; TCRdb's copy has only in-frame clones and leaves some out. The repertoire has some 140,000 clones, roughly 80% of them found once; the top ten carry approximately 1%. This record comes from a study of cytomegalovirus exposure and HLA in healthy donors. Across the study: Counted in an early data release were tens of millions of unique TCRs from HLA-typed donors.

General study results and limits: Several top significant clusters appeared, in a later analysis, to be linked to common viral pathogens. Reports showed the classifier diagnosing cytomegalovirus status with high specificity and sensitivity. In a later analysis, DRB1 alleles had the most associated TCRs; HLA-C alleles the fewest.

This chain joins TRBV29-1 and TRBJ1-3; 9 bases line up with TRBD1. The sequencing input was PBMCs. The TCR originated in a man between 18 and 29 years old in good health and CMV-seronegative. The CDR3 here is CSVEGGTGSGNTIYF. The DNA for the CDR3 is TGCAGCGTTGAAGGGGGGACAGGGTCTGGAAACACCATATATTTT.